The clone carrying this T cell receptor (beta chain) has a handful of counts. These data are taken from a study of T cells in Graves' hyperthyroidism and ophthalmopathy. This CDR3 is built from 13 residues. Germline CDR1 is ENHRY and CDR2 is SYGVKD. The V and J ends lost 2 bases and 7 bases respectively, with 11 bases between them. Regions amplified from RNA transcripts were the TCR beta CDR3 regions. The HTBI primer set was used in a first-round RT-PCR of the TCR CDR3. In TCRdb, the multiplex PCR reads were re-called with MiXCR into one record per CDR3 protein. The sample lists hundreds of thousands of distinct CDR3 sequences, approximately 15% occurring once. For ophthalmopathy patients, the Clinical Activity Score was at least 3 and the NOSPECS grade at least 4; duration was under 3 months. PBMCs were obtained from about 10 ml fresh peripheral blood.

This TCR was recovered from a woman in her thirties or forties with Graves' ophthalmopathy. Source material: blood. This chain joins TRBV10-3 and TRBJ1-1, with TRBD1 as a possible D gene (5 bases). The CDR3 nucleotides read TGTGCCATCAGTGAGAAGGGGCAGGGTGAAGCTTTCTTT. Protein sequence: CAISEKGQGEAFF.